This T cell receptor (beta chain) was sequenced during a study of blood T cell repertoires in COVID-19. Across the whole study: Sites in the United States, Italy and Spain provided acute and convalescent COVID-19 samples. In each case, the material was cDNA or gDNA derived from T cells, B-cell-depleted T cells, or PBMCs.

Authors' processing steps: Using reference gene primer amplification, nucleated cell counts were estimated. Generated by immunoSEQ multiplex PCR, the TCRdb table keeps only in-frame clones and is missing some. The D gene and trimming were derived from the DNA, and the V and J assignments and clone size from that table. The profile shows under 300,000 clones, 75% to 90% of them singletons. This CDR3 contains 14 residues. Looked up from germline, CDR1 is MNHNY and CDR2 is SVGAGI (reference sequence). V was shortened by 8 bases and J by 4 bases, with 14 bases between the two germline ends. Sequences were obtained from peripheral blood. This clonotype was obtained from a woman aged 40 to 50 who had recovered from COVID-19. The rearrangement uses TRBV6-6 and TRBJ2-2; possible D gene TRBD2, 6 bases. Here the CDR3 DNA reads TGTGCCAGCGTGTCGCGGGACCTCACCGGGGAGCTGTTTTTT. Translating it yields CASVSRDLTGELFF.